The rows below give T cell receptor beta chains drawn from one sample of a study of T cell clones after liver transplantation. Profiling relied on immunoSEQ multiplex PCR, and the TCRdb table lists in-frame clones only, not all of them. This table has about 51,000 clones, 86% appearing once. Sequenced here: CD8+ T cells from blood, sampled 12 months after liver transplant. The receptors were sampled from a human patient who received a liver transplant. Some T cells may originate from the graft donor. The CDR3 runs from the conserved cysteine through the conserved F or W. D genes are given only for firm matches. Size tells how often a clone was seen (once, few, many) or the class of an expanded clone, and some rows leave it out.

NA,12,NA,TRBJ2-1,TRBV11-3,CASSLDLNEQFF,TGTGCCAGCAGCTTAGACCTTAATGAGCAGTTCTTC
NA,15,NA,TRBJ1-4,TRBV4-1,CASSLGGSSNEKLFF,TGCGCCAGCAGCCTTGGGGGCTCATCTAATGAAAAACTGTTTTTT
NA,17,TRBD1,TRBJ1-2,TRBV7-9,CASSLGEAGGRNYGYTF,TGTGCCAGCAGCTTAGGGGAGGCAGGGGGAAGGAACTATGGCTACACCTTC
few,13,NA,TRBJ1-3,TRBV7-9,CASKEGSGNTIYF,TGTGCCAGCAAGGAGGGGTCTGGAAACACCATATATTTT
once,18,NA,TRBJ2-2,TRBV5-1,CASSLLVSLKGSTGELFF,TGCGCCAGCAGCTTGCTAGTGAGTTTAAAGGGGTCCACCGGGGAGCTGTTTTTT
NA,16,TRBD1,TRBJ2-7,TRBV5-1,CASSSGTGGWGGEQYF,TGCGCCAGCAGCTCCGGGACAGGGGGCTGGGGTGGTGAGCAGTACTTC
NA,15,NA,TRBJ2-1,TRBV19,CASSIVSGPYNEQFF,TGTGCCAGTAGTATAGTTAGTGGACCGTACAATGAGCAGTTCTTC
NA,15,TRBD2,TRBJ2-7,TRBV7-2,CASSATSGWAYEQYF,TGTGCCAGCAGCGCCACTAGCGGGTGGGCCTACGAGCAGTACTTC
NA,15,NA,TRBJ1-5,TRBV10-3,CAISPDGVSNQPQHF,TGTGCCATCAGTCCAGACGGGGTTAGCAATCAGCCCCAGCATTTT
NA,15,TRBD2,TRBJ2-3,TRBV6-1,CASLNRGTGGDTQYF,TGTGCCAGCCTCAACCGAGGGACGGGAGGGGATACGCAGTATTTT
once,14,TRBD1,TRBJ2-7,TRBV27,CASSLQGQSYEQYF,TGTGCCAGCAGTTTACAGGGACAGAGTTACGAGCAGTACTTC
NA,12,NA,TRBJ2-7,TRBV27,CASMGGPYEQYF,TGTGCCAGCATGGGGGGTCCCTACGAGCAGTACTTC
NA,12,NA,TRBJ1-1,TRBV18,CASSLGKTEAFF,TGTGCCAGCTCACTCGGGAAGACTGAAGCTTTCTTT
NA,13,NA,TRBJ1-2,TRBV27,CASSPSKYYGYTF,TGTGCCAGCAGTCCGTCTAAGTACTATGGCTACACCTTC
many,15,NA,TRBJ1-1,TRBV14,CASSSPGHMNTEAFF,TGTGCCAGCAGCTCACCGGGACACATGAACACTGAAGCTTTCTTT
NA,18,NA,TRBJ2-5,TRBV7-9,CASSLARRELRRGETQYF,TGTGCCAGCAGCTTAGCACGACGGGAGTTGAGGAGGGGAGAGACCCAGTACTTC
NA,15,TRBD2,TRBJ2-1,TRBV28,CASTTTGTSGNEQFF,TGTGCCAGCACCACCACCGGGACTAGTGGCAATGAGCAGTTCTTC
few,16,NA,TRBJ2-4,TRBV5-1,CASSATGGLAKNIQYF,TGCGCCAGCAGCGCAACAGGAGGCTTAGCCAAAAACATTCAGTACTTC
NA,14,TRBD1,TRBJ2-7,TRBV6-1,CASSETGPGDEQYF,TGTGCCAGCAGTGAGACAGGGCCCGGGGACGAGCAGTACTTC
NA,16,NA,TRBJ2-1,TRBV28,CASSPEGGTIYNEQFF,TGTGCCAGCAGTCCCGAGGGCGGGACCATCTACAATGAGCAGTTCTTC
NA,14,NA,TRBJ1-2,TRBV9,CASSASEGWYGYTF,TGTGCCAGCAGCGCCTCAGAGGGTTGGTATGGCTACACCTTC
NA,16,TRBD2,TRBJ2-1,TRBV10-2,CASSELGLAEENEQFF,TGCGCCAGCAGTGAGTTGGGACTAGCGGAGGAAAATGAGCAGTTCTTC
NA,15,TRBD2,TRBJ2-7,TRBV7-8,CASSDGTSGSYEQYF,TGTGCCAGCAGCGATGGGACTAGCGGGTCCTACGAGCAGTACTTC
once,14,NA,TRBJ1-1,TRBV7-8,CASSKQGEYTEAFF,TGTGCCAGCAGCAAACAAGGGGAGTACACTGAAGCTTTCTTT
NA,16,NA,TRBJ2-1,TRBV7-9,CASSLTSGTGYNEQFF,TGTGCCAGCAGCTTGACCTCAGGGACGGGGTACAATGAGCAGTTCTTC
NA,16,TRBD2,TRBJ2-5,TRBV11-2,CASSLTSGEKGETQYF,TGTGCCAGCAGCTTAACTAGCGGGGAAAAAGGAGAGACCCAGTACTTC
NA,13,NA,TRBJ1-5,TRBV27,CASSGNSNQPQHF,TGTGCCAGCAGTGGGAATAGCAATCAGCCCCAGCATTTT
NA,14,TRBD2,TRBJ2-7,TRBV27,CASSLWTSGYEQYF,TGTGCCAGCAGTTTATGGACTAGCGGGTACGAGCAGTACTTC
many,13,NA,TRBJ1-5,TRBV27,CASSLSMWGEQHF,TGTGCCAGCAGTTTATCGATGTGGGGGGAACAGCATTTT
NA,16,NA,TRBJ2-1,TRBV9,CASSPRDSTLVNEQFF,TGTGCCAGCAGCCCCCGGGACTCTACCTTGGTCAATGAGCAGTTCTTC
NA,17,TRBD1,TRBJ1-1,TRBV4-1,CASSHTYRGQLNTEAFF,TGCGCCAGCAGCCATACTTATAGGGGACAGCTGAACACTGAAGCTTTCTTT
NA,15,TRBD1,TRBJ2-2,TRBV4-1,CASSHRDRGSGELFF,TGCGCCAGCAGCCACCGGGACAGGGGCTCCGGGGAGCTGTTTTTT
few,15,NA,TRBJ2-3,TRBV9,CASSGGRYSTDTQYF,TGTGCCAGCAGCGGCGGTCGCTACTCCACAGATACGCAGTATTTT
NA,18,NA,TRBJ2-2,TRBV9,CASSVVEGAVGNTGELFF,TGTGCCAGCAGCGTAGTAGAGGGAGCGGTCGGTAACACCGGGGAGCTGTTTTTT
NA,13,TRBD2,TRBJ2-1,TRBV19,CASRAAGDNEQFF,TGTGCCAGTAGGGCGGCGGGGGACAATGAGCAGTTCTTC
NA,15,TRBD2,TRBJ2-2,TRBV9,CASSEDGRAAGELFF,TGTGCCAGCAGCGAAGACGGGAGGGCCGCCGGGGAGCTGTTTTTT
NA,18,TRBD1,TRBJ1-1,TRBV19,CASSIGFETGPRGTEAFF,TGTGCCAGTAGTATAGGGTTCGAAACAGGGCCCAGGGGGACTGAAGCTTTCTTT
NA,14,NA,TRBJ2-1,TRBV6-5,CASSYPGLYNEQFF,TGTGCCAGCAGTTACCCGGGGCTATACAATGAGCAGTTCTTC
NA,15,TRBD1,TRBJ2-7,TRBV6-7,CASSYLDRAPREQYF,TGTGCCAGCAGTTACCTCGACAGGGCCCCCCGCGAGCAGTACTTC